These 14 T cell receptor beta chains were all obtained from the same sample, sequenced in a study of T cells expressing NK-cell markers. TCRdb reprocessed the 5' RACE reads and keeps a single row for each CDR3 protein, giving no DNA. This sample's clone table lists some 140,000 distinct CDR3 sequences. The sample comprised blood T cells: a sorted CD56 or NKG2C T cell subset, CD4+ or CD8+ T cells, or bulk PBMC T cells (not recorded which). The receptors stem from a woman aged 50 to 60 in good health.

This chain joins TRBV20-1 and TRBJ2-1; TCRdb returns TRBD2, unconfirmable since there is no DNA. This CDR3 has 15 residues. Germline V lookup: CDR1 DFQATT, CDR2 SNEGSKA (reference sequence). The CDR3 reads CSAIKRLAADNEQFF.

The chain has TRBV6-5 and TRBJ2-3; TCRdb designates TRBD2, a call that cannot be tested without DNA. The CDR3 spans 15 residues. The germline gives CDR1 MNHEY, CDR2 SVGAGI. The CDR3 here is CASSGMGGSTDTQYF.

The chain employs TRBV7-3 and TRBJ2-2; TCRdb proposes TRBD2, but this gene call is untestable without DNA. In germline, CDR1 is SGHTA, CDR2 FQGTGA. The CDR3 has 14 amino acids. The CDR3 loop reads CASSASGNTGELFF.

V gene TRBV6-5 combines with J gene TRBJ1-2. CDR1 and CDR2 from the germline V gene are MNHEY and SVGAGI. The CDR3 covers 12 residues. The CDR3: CASSYSNSGYTF.

V and J are TRBV27 and TRBJ1-2. The germline CDR1 and CDR2 sequences are MNHEY and SMNVEV (reference sequence). This CDR3 contains 13 residues. CDR3 amino acids: CASSLDPLYGYTF.

The chain links TRBV28 to TRBJ2-1; the TCRdb D gene call, TRBD2, has no DNA to confirm it. Germline V gene data show CDR1 as MDHEN and CDR2 as SYDVKM. The CDR3 has 13 residues. CDR3: CASSPPDFPEQFF.

The V and J genes are TRBV20-1 and TRBJ2-7. Germline V gives CDR1 DFQATT, CDR2 SNEGSKA (reference sequence). The CDR3 has 13 residues. CDR3 protein: CSAYERGSYEQYF.

The chain is built from TRBV20-1 and TRBJ2-1; lacking DNA, the TRBD1 call made by TCRdb goes unchecked. The germline V gene encodes CDR1 DFQATT and CDR2 SNEGSKA (reference sequence). The CDR3 covers 15 residues. CDR3 residues: CSARDGQGLRNEQFF.

The chain is built from TRBV29-1 and TRBJ2-1; as DNA is missing, the TRBD1 call by TCRdb cannot be tested. CDR1 and CDR2 from the germline V gene are SQVTM and ANQGSEA. The CDR3 extends over 13 amino acids. The CDR3 here is CSVGATFPGEQFF.

The V call is TRBV12-3 or TRBV12-4, the J call TRBJ2-3; the D gene TCRdb calls, TRBD1, cannot be checked with no DNA. The CDR3 is 14 residues long. The CDR3 loop reads CASATGGGTDTQYF.

V gene TRBV6-6 combines with J gene TRBJ1-1. Germline CDR1 MNHNY, CDR2 SVGAGI (reference sequence). The CDR3 is 12 residues long. CDR3 region: CASSYSGAEAFF.

The chain has TRBV12-3 or TRBV12-4 and TRBJ2-1. The length of the CDR3 is 16 residues. The chain's CDR3 is CASTELSGSPYNEQFF.

The rearrangement links TRBV11-2 to TRBJ2-5; TCRdb returns TRBD2, unconfirmable since there is no DNA. From germline, CDR1 is SGHAT and CDR2 FQNNGV. The CDR3 runs to 19 residues. The CDR3: CASSLEWRLAGDSEETQYF.

This chain joins TRBV7-9 and TRBJ2-1; TCRdb's D call of TRBD1 is untestable without DNA. The CDR3 extends over 13 amino acids. CDR1 and CDR2 (germline): SEHNR, FQNEAQ (reference sequence). CDR3 residues: CASSPPHLNEQFF.